The source of this T cell receptor beta chain is a study of blood T cell repertoires in COVID-19 (dated by TCRdb to the early 2020s). For context, the study as a whole: Samples covering the acute and convalescent phases of COVID-19 were provided by collaborators in the United States, Italy and Spain. The prospective study material was composed of cDNA or gDNA derived from T cells, B-cell-depleted T cells, or PBMCs. Deeply sampled blood TCRbeta repertoires from subjects exposed to, actively infected with, or recovered from COVID-19 were included in the dataset. A freely available public database, intended as a resource for researchers studying the immune response to SARS-CoV-2, is where the repertoires were released. The samples were drawn from the first 160 participants of the ongoing ImmuneRACE study and from under 1,500 subjects provided by 6 global collaborators. Nearly every sample came with metadata listing a de-identified subject ID, COVID-19 status, age in years and sex. Where available, HLA class I and class II types were taken from metadata supplied by the sample provider and were not determined by assay-based typing.

From cysteine to phenylalanine, the CDR3 is 17 amino acids long. The CDR3 DNA has 51 bases and is translated from base 1. Trimming accounts for 5 bases at V and 2 bases at J, while the number of junction bases matched to no gene is 11. Sequences SGHTA (CDR1) and FQGNSA (CDR2) are obtained from the germline V gene. Broader findings and caveats from the paper: The amount of clinical and demographic metadata varied by source and participant and was provided uncurated.

TCRbeta CDR3 regions were amplified from genomic DNA by means of the immunoSEQ Assay, a bias-controlled multiplex PCR. Turning to the authors' computational methods: Nucleated cell counts per sample were estimated from amplification of reference gene primers within the assay. To quantify the absolute abundance of each unique TCRbeta CDR3 rearrangement, sequence reads were collapsed and filtered. Productive Simpson clonality was computed per sample as the square root of Simpson's diversity index over productive rearrangements. The immuneACCESS repertoire file appears here via TCRdb, limited to in-frame rearrangements. These files lack a portion of the clones; in checked studies, under half of the deficit traces to unresolved V genes, and the cause of the others is not known. The DNA gave D and trimming, while V, J and clone size come from that table. The sample table lists about 67,000 clones, roughly nine tenths of them with a count of one. The top ten hold roughly 18% of the sample.

Whole blood was collected in K2EDTA tubes by collaborating institutions according to the institutions' own protocols. For TCRbeta analysis, collaborators shipped samples in one of three forms: frozen whole blood, isolated PBMCs, or DNA extracted from either of those sample types. In regard to this clone: Its target antigen remains unknown. Base qualities are not provided; no much larger clone lies one nucleotide away.

The sequenced material came from peripheral blood. In this chain, TRBV7-2 is recombined with TRBJ2-5, and 10 junctional nucleotides match TRBD2. This receptor was obtained from a woman older than 75 with acute or convalescent COVID-19. The nucleotides read TGTGCCAGCAGCAAAAACCTGGGACTAGCGCCACAAGAGACCCAGTACTTC. The encoded protein is CASSKNLGLAPQETQYF.